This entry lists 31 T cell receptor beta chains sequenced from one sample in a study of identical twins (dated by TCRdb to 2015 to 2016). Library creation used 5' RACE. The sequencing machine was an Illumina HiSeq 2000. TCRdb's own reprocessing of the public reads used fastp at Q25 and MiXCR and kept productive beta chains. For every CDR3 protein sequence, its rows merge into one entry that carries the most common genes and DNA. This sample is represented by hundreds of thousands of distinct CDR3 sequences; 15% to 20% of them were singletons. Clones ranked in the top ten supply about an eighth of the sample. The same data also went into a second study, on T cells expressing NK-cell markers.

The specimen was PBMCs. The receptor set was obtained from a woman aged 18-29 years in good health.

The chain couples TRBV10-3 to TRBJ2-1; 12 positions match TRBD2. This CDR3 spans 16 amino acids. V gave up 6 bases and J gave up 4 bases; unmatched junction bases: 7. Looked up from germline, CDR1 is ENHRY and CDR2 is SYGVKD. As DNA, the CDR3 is TGTGCCATCAGGGGACCGACTAGCGGGGGATACAATGAGCAGTTCTTC. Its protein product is CAIRGPTSGGYNEQFF.

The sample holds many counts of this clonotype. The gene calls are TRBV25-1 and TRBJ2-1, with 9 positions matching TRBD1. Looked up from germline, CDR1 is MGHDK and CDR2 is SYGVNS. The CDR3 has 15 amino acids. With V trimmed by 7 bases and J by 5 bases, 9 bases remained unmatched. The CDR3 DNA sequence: TGTGCCAGCAACGATTGGGACAGGGCTAACAATGAGCAGTTCTTC. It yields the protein CASNDWDRANNEQFF.

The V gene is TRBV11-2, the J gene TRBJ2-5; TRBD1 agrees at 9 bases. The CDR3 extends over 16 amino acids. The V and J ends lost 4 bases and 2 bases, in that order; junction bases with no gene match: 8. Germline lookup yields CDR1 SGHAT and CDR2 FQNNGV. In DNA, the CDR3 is TGTGCCAGCAGCTACCACGGACAGGGGAAACAAGAGACCCAGTACTTC. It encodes CASSYHGQGKQETQYF.

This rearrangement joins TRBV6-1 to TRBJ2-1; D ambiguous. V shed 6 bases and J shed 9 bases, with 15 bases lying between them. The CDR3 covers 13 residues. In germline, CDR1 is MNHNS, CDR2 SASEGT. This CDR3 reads CASSHGPPLEQFF. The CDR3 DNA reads TGTGCCAGCAGCCACGGGCCCCCACTTGAGCAGTTCTTC.

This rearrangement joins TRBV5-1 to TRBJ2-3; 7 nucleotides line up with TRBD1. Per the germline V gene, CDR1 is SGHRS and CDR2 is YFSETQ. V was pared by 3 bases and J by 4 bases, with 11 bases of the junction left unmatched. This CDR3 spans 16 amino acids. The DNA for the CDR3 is TGCGCCAGCAGCTATCGACAGGGAAGTTCAGCAGATACGCAGTATTTT. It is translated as CASSYRQGSSADTQYF. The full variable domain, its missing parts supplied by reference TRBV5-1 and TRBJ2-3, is KAGVTQTPRYLIKTRGQQVTLSCSPISGHRSVSWYQQTPGQGLQFLFEYFSETQRNKGNFPGRFSGRQFSNSRSEMNVSTLELGDSALYLCASSYRQGSSADTQYFGPGTRLTVL.

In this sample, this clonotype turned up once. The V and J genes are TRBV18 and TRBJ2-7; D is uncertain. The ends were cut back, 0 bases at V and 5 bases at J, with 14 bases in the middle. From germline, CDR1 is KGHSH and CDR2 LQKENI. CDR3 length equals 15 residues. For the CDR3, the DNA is TGTGCCAGCTCACCACCCCAAGGGATGGGGAACGAGCAGTACTTC. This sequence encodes CASSPPQGMGNEQYF.

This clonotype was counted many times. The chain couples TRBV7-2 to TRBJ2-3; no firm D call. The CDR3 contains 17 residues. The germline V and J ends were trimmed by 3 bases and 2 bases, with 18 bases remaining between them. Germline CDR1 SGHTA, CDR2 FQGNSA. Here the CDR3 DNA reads TGTGCCAGCAGCTTTCGATCCCTTTCGCGGAACACAGATACGCAGTATTTT. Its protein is CASSFRSLSRNTDTQYF.

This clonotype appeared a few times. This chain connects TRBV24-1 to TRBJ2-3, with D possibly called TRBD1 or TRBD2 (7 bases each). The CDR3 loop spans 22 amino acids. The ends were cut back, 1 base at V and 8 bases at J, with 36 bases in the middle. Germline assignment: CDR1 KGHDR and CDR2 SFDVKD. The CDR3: CATSDFPPGEGATNLILGTQYF. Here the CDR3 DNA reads TGTGCCACCAGTGATTTCCCCCCGGGGGAGGGGGCGACGAATCTTATACTGGGTACGCAGTATTTT.

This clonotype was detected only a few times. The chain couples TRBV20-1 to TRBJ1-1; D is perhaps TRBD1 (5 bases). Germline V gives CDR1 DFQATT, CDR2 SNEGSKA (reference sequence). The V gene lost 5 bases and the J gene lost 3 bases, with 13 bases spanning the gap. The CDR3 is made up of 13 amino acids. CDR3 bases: TGCAGTGCTGCAGACAGAGGGGACACTGAAGCTTTCTTT. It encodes CSAADRGDTEAFF.

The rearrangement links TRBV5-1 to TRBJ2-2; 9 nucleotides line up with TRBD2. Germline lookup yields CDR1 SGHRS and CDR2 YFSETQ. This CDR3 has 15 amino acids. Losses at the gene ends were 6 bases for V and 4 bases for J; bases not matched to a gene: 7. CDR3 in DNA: TGCGCCAGCAAAATTAGCGGGGGCCGCACCGGGGAGCTGTTTTTT. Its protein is CASKISGGRTGELFF.

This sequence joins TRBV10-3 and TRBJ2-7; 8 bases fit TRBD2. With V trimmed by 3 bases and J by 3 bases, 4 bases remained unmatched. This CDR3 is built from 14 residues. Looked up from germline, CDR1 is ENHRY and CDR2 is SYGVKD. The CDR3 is CAISDPSGRYEQYF. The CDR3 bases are TGTGCCATCAGTGATCCTAGCGGGCGCTACGAGCAGTACTTC.

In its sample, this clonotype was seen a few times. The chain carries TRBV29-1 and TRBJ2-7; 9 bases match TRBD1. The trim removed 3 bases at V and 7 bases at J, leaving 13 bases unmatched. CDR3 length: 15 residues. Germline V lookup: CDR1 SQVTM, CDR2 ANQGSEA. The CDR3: CSVDWGGQGGEEQYF. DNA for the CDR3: TGCAGCGTTGATTGGGGGGGACAGGGCGGTGAAGAGCAGTACTTC.

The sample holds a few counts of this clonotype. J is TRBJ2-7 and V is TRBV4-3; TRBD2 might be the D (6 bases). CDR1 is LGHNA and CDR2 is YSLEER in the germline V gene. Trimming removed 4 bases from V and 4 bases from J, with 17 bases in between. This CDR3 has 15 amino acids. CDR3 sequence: CASSPERVPLYEQYF. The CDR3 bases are TGCGCCAGCAGCCCAGAGCGGGTACCACTATACGAGCAGTACTTC.

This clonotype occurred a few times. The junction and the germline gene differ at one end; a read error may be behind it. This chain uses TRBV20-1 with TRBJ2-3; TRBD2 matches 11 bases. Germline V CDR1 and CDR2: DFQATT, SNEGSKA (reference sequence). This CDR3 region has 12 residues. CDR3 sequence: CSARPGLAVPNF. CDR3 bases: TGCAGTGCTAGACCGGGACTAGCGGTCCCCAATTTT.

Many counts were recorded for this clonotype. The CDR3 coding sequence is TGTGCCAGCAGTTTCGTGGGCAGGGTGGATGAGACCCAGTACTTC. This sequence encodes CASSFVGRVDETQYF. This chain connects TRBV12-3 or TRBV12-4 to TRBJ2-5; tentative D call: TRBD1 (5 bases). The CDR3 extends over 15 amino acids. The V end lost 3 bases, the J end lost 5 bases, and 16 bases lay between the germline ends.

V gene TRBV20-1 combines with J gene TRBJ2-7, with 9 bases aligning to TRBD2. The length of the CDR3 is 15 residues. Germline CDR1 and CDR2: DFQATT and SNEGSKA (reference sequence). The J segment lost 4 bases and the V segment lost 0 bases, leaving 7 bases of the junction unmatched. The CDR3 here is CSARDRRGGTYEQYF. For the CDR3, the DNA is TGCAGTGCTAGAGATAGGCGGGGGGGAACTTACGAGCAGTACTTC.

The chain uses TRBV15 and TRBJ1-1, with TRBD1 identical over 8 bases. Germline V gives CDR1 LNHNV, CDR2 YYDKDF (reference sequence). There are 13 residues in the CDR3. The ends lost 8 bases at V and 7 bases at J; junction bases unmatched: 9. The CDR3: CATSQGGNIEAFF. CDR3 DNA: TGTGCCACCTCACAGGGGGGTAATATTGAAGCTTTCTTT.

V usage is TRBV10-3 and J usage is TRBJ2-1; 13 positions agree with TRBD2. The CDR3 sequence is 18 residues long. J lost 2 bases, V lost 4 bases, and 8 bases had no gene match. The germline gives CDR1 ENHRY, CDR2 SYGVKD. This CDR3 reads CAISGPPGTSGTYNEQFF. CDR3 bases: TGTGCCATCAGTGGCCCACCCGGGACTAGCGGGACCTACAATGAGCAGTTCTTC.

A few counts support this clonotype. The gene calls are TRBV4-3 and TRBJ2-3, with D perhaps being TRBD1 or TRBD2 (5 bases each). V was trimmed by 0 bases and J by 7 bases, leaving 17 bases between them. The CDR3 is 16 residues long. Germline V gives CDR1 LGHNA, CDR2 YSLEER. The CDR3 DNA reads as TGCGCCAGCAGCCAAGAAGGAGAGGGGATACAAAATACGCAGTATTTT. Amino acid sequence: CASSQEGEGIQNTQYF.

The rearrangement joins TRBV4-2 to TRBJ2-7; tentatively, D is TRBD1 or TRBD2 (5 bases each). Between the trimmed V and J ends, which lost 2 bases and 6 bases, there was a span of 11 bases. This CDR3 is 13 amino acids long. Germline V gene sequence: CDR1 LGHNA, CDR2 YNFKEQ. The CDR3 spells CASSQITRGEQYF. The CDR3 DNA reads TGTGCCAGCAGCCAAATAACTAGGGGCGAGCAGTACTTC.

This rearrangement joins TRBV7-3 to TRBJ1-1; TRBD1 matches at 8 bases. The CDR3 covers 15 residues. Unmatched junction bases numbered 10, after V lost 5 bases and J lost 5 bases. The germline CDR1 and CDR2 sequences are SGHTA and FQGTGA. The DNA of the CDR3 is TGTGCCAGCAGCCCACAGGGTACAGGGGGGACTGAAGCTTTCTTT. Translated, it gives CASSPQGTGGTEAFF. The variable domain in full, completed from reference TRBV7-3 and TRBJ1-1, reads GAGVSQTPSNKVTEKGKYVELRCDPISGHTALYWYRQSLGQGPEFLIYFQGTGAADDSGLPNDRFFAVRPEGSVSTLKIQRTERGDSAVYLCASSPQGTGGTEAFFGQGTRLTVV.

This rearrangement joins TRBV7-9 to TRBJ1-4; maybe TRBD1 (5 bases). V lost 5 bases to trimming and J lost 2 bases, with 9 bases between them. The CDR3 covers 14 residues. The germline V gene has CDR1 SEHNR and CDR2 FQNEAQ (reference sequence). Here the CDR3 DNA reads TGTGCCAGCAGCCGCCGGGACACTAATGAAAAACTGTTTTTT. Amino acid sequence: CASSRRDTNEKLFF. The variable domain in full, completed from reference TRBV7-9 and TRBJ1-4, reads DTGVSQNPRHKITKRGQNVTFRCDPISEHNRLYWYRQTLGQGPEFLTYFQNEAQLEKSRLLSDRFSAERPKGSFSTLEIQRTEQGDSAMYLCASSRRDTNEKLFFGSGTQLSVL.

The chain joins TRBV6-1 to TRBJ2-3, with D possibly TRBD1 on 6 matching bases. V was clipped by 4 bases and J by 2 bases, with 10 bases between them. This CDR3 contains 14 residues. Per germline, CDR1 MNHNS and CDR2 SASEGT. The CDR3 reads CASSGSGATDTQYF. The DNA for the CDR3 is TGTGCCAGCAGTGGGTCAGGGGCCACAGATACGCAGTATTTT.

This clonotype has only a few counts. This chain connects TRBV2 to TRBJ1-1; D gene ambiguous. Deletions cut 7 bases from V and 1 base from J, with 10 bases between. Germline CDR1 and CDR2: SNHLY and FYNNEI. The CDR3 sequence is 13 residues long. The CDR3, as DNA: TGTGCCAGCACCGCGACTGAGAACACTGAAGCTTTCTTT. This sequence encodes CASTATENTEAFF.

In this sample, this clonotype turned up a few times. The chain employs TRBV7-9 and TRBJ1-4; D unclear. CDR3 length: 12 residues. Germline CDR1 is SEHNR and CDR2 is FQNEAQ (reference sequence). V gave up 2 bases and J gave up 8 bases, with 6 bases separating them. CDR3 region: CASSLRAEKLFF. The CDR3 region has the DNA TGTGCCAGCAGCTTAAGAGCCGAAAAACTGTTTTTT.

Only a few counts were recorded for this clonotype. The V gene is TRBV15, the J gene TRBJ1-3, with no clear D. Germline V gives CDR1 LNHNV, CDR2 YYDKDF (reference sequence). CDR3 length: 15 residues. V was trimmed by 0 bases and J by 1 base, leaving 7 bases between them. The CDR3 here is CATSRDPKSGNTIYF. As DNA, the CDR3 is TGTGCCACCAGCAGAGATCCGAAATCTGGAAACACCATATATTTT.

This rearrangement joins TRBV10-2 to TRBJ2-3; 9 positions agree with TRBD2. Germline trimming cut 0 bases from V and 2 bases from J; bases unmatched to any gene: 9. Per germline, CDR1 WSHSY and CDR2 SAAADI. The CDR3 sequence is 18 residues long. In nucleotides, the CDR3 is TGCGCCAGCAGTGAGTCGACTAGCGGTATCCTTCACACAGATACGCAGTATTTT. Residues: CASSESTSGILHTDTQYF.

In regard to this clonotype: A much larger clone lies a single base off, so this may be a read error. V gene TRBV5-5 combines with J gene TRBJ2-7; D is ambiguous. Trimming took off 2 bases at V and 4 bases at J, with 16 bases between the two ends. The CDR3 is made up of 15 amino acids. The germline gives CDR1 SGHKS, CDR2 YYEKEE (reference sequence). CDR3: CASSFGMAVPYEQYF. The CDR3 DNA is TGTGCCAGCAGCTTTGGGATGGCGGTACCGTACGAGCAGTACTTC.

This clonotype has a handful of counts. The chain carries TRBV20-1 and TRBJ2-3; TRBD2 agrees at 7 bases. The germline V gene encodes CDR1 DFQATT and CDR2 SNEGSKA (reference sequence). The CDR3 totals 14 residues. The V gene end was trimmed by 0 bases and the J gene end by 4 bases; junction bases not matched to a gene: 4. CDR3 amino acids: CSARDSSGADTQYF. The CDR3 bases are TGCAGTGCTAGAGATTCCAGCGGGGCAGATACGCAGTATTTT.

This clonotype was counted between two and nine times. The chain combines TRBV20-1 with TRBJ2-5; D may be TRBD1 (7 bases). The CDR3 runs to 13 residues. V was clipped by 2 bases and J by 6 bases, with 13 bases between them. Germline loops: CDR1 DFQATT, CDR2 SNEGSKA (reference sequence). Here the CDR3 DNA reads TGCAGTGCTAGATTGCAGGGGGGACAGACCCAGTACTTC. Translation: CSARLQGGQTQYF.

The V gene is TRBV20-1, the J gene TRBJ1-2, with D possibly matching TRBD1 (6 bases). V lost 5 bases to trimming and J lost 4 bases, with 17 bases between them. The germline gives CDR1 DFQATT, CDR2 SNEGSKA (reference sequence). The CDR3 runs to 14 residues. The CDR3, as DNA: TGCAGTGCTGCAAGGGGGGCGCTCGGCTATGGCTACACCTTC. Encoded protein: CSAARGALGYGYTF.